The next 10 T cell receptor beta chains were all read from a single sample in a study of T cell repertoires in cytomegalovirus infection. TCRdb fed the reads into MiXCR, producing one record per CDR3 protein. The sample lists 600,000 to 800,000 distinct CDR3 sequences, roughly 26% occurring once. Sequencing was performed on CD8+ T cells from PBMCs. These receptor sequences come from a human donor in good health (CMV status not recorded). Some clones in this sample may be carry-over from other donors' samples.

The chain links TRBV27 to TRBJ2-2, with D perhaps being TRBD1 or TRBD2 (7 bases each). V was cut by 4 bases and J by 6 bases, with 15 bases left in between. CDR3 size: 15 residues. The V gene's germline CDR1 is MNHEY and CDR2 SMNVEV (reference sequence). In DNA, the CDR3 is TGTGCCAGCAGTTCGACAGGGAGGGTCCCCGGGGAGCTGTTTTTT. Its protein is CASSSTGRVPGELFF.

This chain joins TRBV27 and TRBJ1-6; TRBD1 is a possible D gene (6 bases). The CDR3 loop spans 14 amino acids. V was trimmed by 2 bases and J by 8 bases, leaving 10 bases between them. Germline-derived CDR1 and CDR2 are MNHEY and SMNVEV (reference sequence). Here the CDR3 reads CASSLGGAHSPLHF. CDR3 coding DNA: TGTGCCAGCAGTTTAGGGGGGGCGCATTCACCCCTCCACTTT.

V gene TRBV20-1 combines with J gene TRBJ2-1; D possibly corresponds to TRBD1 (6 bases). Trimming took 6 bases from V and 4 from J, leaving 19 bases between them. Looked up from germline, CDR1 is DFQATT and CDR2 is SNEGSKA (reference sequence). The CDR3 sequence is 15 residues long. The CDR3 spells CSAIEEQGPYNEQFF. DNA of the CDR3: TGCAGTGCGATAGAGGAACAGGGACCATACAATGAGCAGTTCTTC.

The CDR3 DNA reads TGTGCCAGCAGCACCATGGGGCCCAACTATGGCTACACCTTC. It is translated as CASSTMGPNYGYTF. This chain connects TRBV6-2 or TRBV6-3 to TRBJ1-2, with D possibly matching TRBD1 (5 bases). V was pared by 6 bases and J by 2 bases, with 13 bases between. The CDR3 runs 14 residues. Germline V gene sequence: CDR1 MNHEY, CDR2 SVGEGT.

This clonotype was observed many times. Here the CDR3 DNA reads TGTGCCAGCAGCTTAGAGCGGGGGCTCACAGATACGCAGTATTTT. Amino acids: CASSLERGLTDTQYF. The V call is TRBV7-8, the J call TRBJ2-3; TRBD2 matches 8 bases. V lost 1 base, J lost 2 bases, and 2 bases stayed unmatched. This CDR3 comprises 15 residues. Germline values: CDR1 SGHVS, CDR2 FQNEAQ.

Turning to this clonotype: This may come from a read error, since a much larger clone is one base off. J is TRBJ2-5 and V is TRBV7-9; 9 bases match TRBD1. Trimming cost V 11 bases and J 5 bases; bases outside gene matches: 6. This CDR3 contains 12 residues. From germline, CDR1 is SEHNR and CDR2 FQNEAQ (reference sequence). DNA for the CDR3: TGTGCCGAACAGGGGGCGAGTGAGACCCAGTACTTC. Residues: CAEQGASETQYF.

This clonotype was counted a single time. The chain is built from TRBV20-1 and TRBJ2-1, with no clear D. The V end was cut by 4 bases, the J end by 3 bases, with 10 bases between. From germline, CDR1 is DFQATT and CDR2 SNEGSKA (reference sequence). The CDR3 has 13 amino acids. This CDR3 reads CSATPGLYNEQFF. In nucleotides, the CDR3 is TGCAGTGCTACCCCCGGGCTCTACAATGAGCAGTTCTTC.

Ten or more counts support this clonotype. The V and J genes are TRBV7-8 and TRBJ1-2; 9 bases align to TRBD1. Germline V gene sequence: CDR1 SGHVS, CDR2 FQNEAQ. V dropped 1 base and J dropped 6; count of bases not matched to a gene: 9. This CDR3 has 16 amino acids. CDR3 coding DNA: TGTGCCAGCAGCTTAGTGGGGACAGGGAATCTTAATGGCTACACCTTC. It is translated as CASSLVGTGNLNGYTF.

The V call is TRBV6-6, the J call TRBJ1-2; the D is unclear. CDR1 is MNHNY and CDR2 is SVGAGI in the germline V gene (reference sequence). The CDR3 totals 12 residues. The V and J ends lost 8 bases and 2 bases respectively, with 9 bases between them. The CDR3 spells CASLGVNYGYTF. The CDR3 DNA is TGTGCCAGCCTAGGTGTAAACTATGGCTACACCTTC.

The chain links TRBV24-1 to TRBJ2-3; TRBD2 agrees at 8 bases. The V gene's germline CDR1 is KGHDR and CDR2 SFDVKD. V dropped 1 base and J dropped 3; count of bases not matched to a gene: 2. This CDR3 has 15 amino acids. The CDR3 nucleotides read TGTGCCACCAGTGATTTAAGCGGGGGAACAGATACGCAGTATTTT. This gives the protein CATSDLSGGTDTQYF.